This T cell receptor (beta chain) was profiled in a study of blood T cell repertoires in COVID-19. Study details: The study drew acute and convalescent COVID-19 samples from the United States, Italy and Spain. From T cells, B-cell-depleted T cells, or PBMCs came the material, which was cDNA or gDNA.

Per the authors' pipeline: By means of reference gene primer amplification, nucleated cell counts were estimated. The protocol was immunoSEQ multiplex PCR, while the TCRdb copy is restricted to in-frame clones and leaves out a portion. V, J and clone size are those of that table, while D and trimming were read from the DNA. This sample has around 260,000 clones, with more than 80% found just once. Trimming took off 6 bases at V and 4 bases at J, with 15 bases between the two ends. This CDR3 has 14 residues. The germline V gene encodes CDR1 MNHEY and CDR2 SVGAGI. This TCR derives from a woman aged 30 to 39 with active or convalescent COVID-19. V gene TRBV6-5 combines with J gene TRBJ1-1, with D maybe TRBD1 (6 bases). Material for sequencing was peripheral blood. The CDR3 is CASRGQGLFTEAFF. In DNA, the CDR3 is TGTGCCAGCAGGGGGCAGGGGTTGTTCACTGAAGCTTTCTTT.